These 17 T cell receptor beta chains were sequenced from one sample in a study of blood T cell repertoires in COVID-19. Sequenced by immunoSEQ multiplex PCR; TCRdb stores in-frame clones only, minus some. The profile shows around 170,000 clones, around 80% of them singletons. The specimen was peripheral blood. These receptors all stem from a young man with active or convalescent COVID-19.

The J gene is TRBJ1-2, the V gene TRBV6-1; a weak D match, TRBD1 (5 bases). V was cut by 1 base and J by 0 bases, with 12 bases left in between. Germline CDR1 MNHNS, CDR2 SASEGT. This CDR3 contains 16 residues. CDR3 sequence (DNA): TGTGCCAGCAGTGAAGAAGCCGACAGATCTAACTATGGCTACACCTTC. This gives the protein CASSEEADRSNYGYTF.

The chain is built from TRBV6-5 and TRBJ2-3; 9 positions agree with TRBD1. The CDR3 contains 14 residues. CDR1 and CDR2 (germline): MNHEY, SVGAGI. J lost 0 bases, V lost 7 bases, and 2 bases had no gene match. CDR3 in amino acids: CASKGQGSTDTQYF. CDR3 sequence (DNA): TGTGCCAGCAAAGGACAGGGGAGCACAGATACGCAGTATTTT.

The CDR3 DNA sequence: TGTGCCAGCAGCCCCTACCCCGACAGGGACTCTGGAAACACCATATATTTT. Protein: CASSPYPDRDSGNTIYF. V usage is TRBV11-3 and J usage is TRBJ1-3; 7 nucleotides agree with TRBD1. The CDR3 sequence is 17 residues long. V was clipped by 5 bases and J by 0 bases; unmatched bases: 10. Germline V gene lookup returns CDR1 SGHNT and CDR2 YENEEA.

J is TRBJ2-7 and V is TRBV19; 9 positions match TRBD2. CDR3 length equals 14 residues. The germline V gene has CDR1 LNHDA and CDR2 SQIVND (reference sequence). With 5 bases clipped from V and 1 base from J, the junction kept 3 bases outside the gene matches. In nucleotides, the CDR3 is TGTGCCAGTAGTCTCCTAGCGGGATCCTACGAGCAGTACTTC. Translating gives CASSLLAGSYEQYF.

This chain links TRBV14 with TRBJ1-2, with D possibly being TRBD1 (5 bases). Germline CDR1 reads SGHDN; CDR2 reads FVKESK. V was trimmed by 3 bases and J by 1 base, leaving 9 bases between them. The CDR3 covers 14 residues. CDR3 protein: CASSHIGDNYGYTF. The CDR3 DNA is TGTGCCAGCAGCCACATAGGGGATAACTATGGCTACACCTTC.

The chain uses TRBV6-5 and TRBJ1-2; TRBD1 agrees at 7 bases. Germline V gene lookup returns CDR1 MNHEY and CDR2 SVGAGI. V shed 0 bases, J shed 7 bases, and the junction held 5 bases outside the gene matches. CDR3 length: 14 residues. The CDR3 region has the DNA TGTGCCAGCAGTTACTCGAACAGGGGCGGTGGCTACACCTTC. Amino acid sequence: CASSYSNRGGGYTF.

J is TRBJ1-1 and V is TRBV4-1; TRBD1 might be the D (5 bases). There are 15 residues in the CDR3. V was clipped by 4 bases and J by 6 bases, with 18 bases between them. Germline V lookup: CDR1 MGHRA, CDR2 YSYEKL. CDR3 in DNA: TGCGCCAGCAGCCGAACAGGACACAACTTCCCTGAAGCTTTCTTT. Residues: CASSRTGHNFPEAFF.

CDR3 residues: CASSQTYEQYF. In DNA form, the CDR3 reads TGTGCCAGCAGTCAGACCTACGAGCAGTACTTC. V and J are TRBV2 and TRBJ2-7, with no clear D. This CDR3 is built from 11 residues. V gave up 5 bases and J gave up 2 bases, with 4 bases separating them. From germline, CDR1 is SNHLY and CDR2 FYNNEI.

The genes are TRBV5-4 and TRBJ2-4, with TRBD2 as a possible D gene (6 bases). In germline, CDR1 is SGHNT, CDR2 YYREEE (reference sequence). CDR3 length: 17 amino acids. Deletions cut 1 base from V and 0 bases from J, with 14 bases between. The CDR3, as DNA: TGTGCCAGCAGCTTGTTGGGAGGCCGCCTAGCCAAAAACATTCAGTACTTC. It specifies CASSLLGGRLAKNIQYF.

This clone was counted only a few times. This sequence joins TRBV19 and TRBJ1-1, with 9 positions matching TRBD1. Looked up from germline, CDR1 is LNHDA and CDR2 is SQIVND (reference sequence). The CDR3 covers 14 residues. Trimming cost V 3 bases and J 7 bases; bases outside gene matches: 6. The CDR3 protein is CASSINRGLDEAFF. The CDR3 bases are TGTGCCAGTAGTATTAACAGGGGGCTGGATGAAGCTTTCTTT.

This chain joins TRBV2 and TRBJ2-3, with 8 bases that match TRBD2. V lost 2 bases and J lost 5; bases outside the gene matches: 12. The germline gives CDR1 SNHLY, CDR2 FYNNEI. The CDR3 spans 17 residues. The CDR3 sequence is CASSELVAGWVVDTQYF. The CDR3, as DNA: TGTGCCAGCAGTGAACTGGTAGCGGGATGGGTGGTAGATACGCAGTATTTT. Supplemented by reference TRBV2 and TRBJ2-3, the full variable domain reads EPEVTQTPSHQVTQMGQEVILRCVPISNHLYFYWYRQILGQKVEFLVSFYNNEISEKSEIFDDQFSVERPDGSNFTLKIRSTKLEDSAMYFCASSELVAGWVVDTQYFGPGTRLTVL.

Regarding this clone: The sample holds other DNA sequences that translate to the same CDR3. J is TRBJ2-1 and V is TRBV2, with 8 nucleotides matching TRBD2. V trimming: 7 bases; J trimming: 3 bases; junction bases outside the gene matches: 8. The CDR3 runs 15 residues. CDR1 and CDR2 from the germline V gene are SNHLY and FYNNEI. CDR3 residues: CASTPGLAGYNEQFF. The CDR3 bases are TGTGCCAGCACTCCCGGGCTAGCGGGCTACAATGAGCAGTTCTTC. Full variable domain (missing parts from reference TRBV2 and TRBJ2-1): EPEVTQTPSHQVTQMGQEVILRCVPISNHLYFYWYRQILGQKVEFLVSFYNNEISEKSEIFDDQFSVERPDGSNFTLKIRSTKLEDSAMYFCASTPGLAGYNEQFFGPGTRLTVL.

The chain carries TRBV5-1 and TRBJ2-2, with TRBD1 identical over 9 bases. Per germline, CDR1 SGHRS and CDR2 YFSETQ. The V gene end was trimmed by 3 bases and the J gene end by 6 bases; junction bases not matched to a gene: 15. This CDR3 comprises 18 residues. The CDR3 DNA reads as TGCGCCAGCAGCTACTGGGCCACAGGGGGCGCGGGTTCCGGGGAGCTGTTTTTT. Protein sequence: CASSYWATGGAGSGELFF.

CDR3 sequence reads: CASSRQGENTDTQYF. CDR3 sequence (DNA): TGTGCCAGCAGTCGACAGGGAGAGAACACAGATACGCAGTATTTT. The V gene is TRBV2, the J gene TRBJ2-3; TRBD1 aligns across 7 bases. CDR3 length equals 15 residues. Germline V CDR1 and CDR2: SNHLY, FYNNEI. V lost 5 bases and J lost 2; bases outside the gene matches: 7. Full variable domain (missing parts from reference TRBV2 and TRBJ2-3): EPEVTQTPSHQVTQMGQEVILRCVPISNHLYFYWYRQILGQKVEFLVSFYNNEISEKSEIFDDQFSVERPDGSNFTLKIRSTKLEDSAMYFCASSRQGENTDTQYFGPGTRLTVL.

V is TRBV6-6 and J is TRBJ2-5, with D perhaps matching TRBD1 (5 bases). V shed 11 bases and J shed 4 bases, with 11 bases lying between them. Germline-derived CDR1 and CDR2 are MNHNY and SVGAGI (reference sequence). This CDR3 is built from 11 residues. CDR3 amino acids: CACGQGETQYF. As DNA, the CDR3 is TGTGCCTGTGGGCAGGGAGAGACCCAGTACTTC.

This clone has only one observation. Written as DNA, the CDR3 is TGTGCCTGGAGTGTACGTTGGGGGGGCTATGGCTACACCTTC. Residues: CAWSVRWGGYGYTF. The genes are TRBV30 and TRBJ1-2; weak D call: TRBD1 (5 bases). This CDR3 contains 14 residues. The V gene lost 0 bases and the J gene lost 4 bases, with 12 bases spanning the gap. Germline CDR1 GTSNPN, CDR2 SVGIG (reference sequence).

The genes are TRBV30 and TRBJ1-5; the D gene is possibly TRBD1 (5 bases). V was trimmed by 4 bases and J by 3 bases, leaving 19 bases between them. Looked up from germline, CDR1 is GTSNPN and CDR2 is SVGIG (reference sequence). There are 16 residues in the CDR3. CDR3 nucleotide sequence: TGTGCCTGGACCCCCGGATCGTGGGGCCCCAATCAGCCCCAGCATTTT. Amino acid sequence: CAWTPGSWGPNQPQHF.